The clone carrying this T cell receptor (beta chain) has just one count. Its target is not known. Sequenced by immunoSEQ multiplex PCR; TCRdb stores in-frame clones only, minus some. The repertoire holds 31,000 or so clones, with approximately 88% as singletons. V dropped 4 bases and J dropped 6; count of bases not matched to a gene: 16. This CDR3 comprises 17 residues. From germline, CDR1 is SNHLY and CDR2 FYNNEI. This sample is part of a study of T cells in localized non-small cell lung cancer. Study-wide points: The greatest T cell clonality was found in uninvolved adjacent lung (higher than in tumor). Sequencing was limited to one tumor region, leaving the possibility of heterogeneity open. Patients showing higher blood T cell density tended to see longer overall survival. Researchers found a median about 53 of the top 100 tumor clones in adjacent lung.

This specimen consisted of peripheral blood, obtained before any cancer treatment. The clonotype comes from a female donor older than 55 with stage I lung adenocarcinoma. This chain connects TRBV2 to TRBJ2-7; TRBD2 agrees at 9 bases. The CDR3 region is CASSGLMSSGTLSEQYF. The CDR3 DNA follows: TGTGCCAGCAGTGGTCTTATGTCTAGCGGGACTCTGAGCGAGCAGTACTTC.